This T cell receptor (beta chain) was observed in a study of T cell responses to AZD1222 COVID-19 vaccine (dated by TCRdb to about 2021). For the wider study: AZD1222 recipients whose second dose came at about 4 weeks and those whose second dose came at about 12 weeks were combined into one group, since spike-specific TCR depth and breadth did not differ between the two schedules. TCR sequencing covered 230 or so trial participants: 200 to 210 given two doses of AZD1222 and around 25 given two doses of MenACWY control vaccine. Enrollment into the trials was organized by age into subgroups of 18-55, 56-69 and 70-plus years, and those subgroups contained roughly 150, 30 and 60 TCR-sequenced participants, respectively.

The CDR3 regions of human TCRbeta chains were analyzed by immunosequencing. Regarding the original processing steps: Repertoire TCRs were matched against a reference library of SARS-CoV-2-specific TCRs generated with the MIRA antigen-specificity platform. Breadth was defined as the fraction of unique TCRs that were SARS-CoV-2-associated. Depth was defined as the fraction of total T cells that were SARS-CoV-2-associated. Each spike-specific TCR was assigned to its reactive spike region and to a CD4 or CD8 class using the MIRA data. Log10-transformed breadth and depth values were compared by one-way ANOVA with Sidak's multiple comparisons tests. The immuneACCESS repertoire file appears here via TCRdb, limited to in-frame rearrangements. These files lack a portion of the clones; in checked studies, under half of the deficit traces to unresolved V genes, and the cause of the others is not known. V and J calls plus clone size are reproduced from that table; the DNA served to infer D and trimming. Present in this sample are about 130,000 clones, more than 80% of which were seen just once. The ten top clones hold about 1.6% of the sample.

The paper as a whole reports these results and caveats: The 56-69-year group was small, and its depth increase did not reach significance, likely because of low power. Conclusions about previously exposed vaccinees are limited because only five to seven AZD1222 recipients were SARS-CoV-2 seropositive at baseline. Spike-specific TCR breadth and depth rose significantly after two AZD1222 doses compared with day 0 and with MenACWY recipients. The whole spike protein was spanned by vaccine-associated CD4 TCRs, and dominant responses were seen in regions 160-218 and 743-854. Epitopes outside the regions mutated in the B.1.351 and B.1.1.7 variants were reportedly recognized by nearly half of the unique spike-specific TCRs. Participants were mostly white British, with more females than males. The authors suggested clonal diversity may have been underestimated. No day 14 peak-response samples were available, so repertoires were characterized only after the peak T cell response.

The time point label on this specimen signifies: baseline before first vaccination. Samples from vaccinated people were obtained from the UK trials COV001 and COV002, which included a single-blind randomized controlled phase 2/3 trial of AZD1222 (ChAdOx1 nCoV-19) in healthy adults. For TCRbeta chain sequencing, PBMC samples from trial participants were taken at day 0 and at day 28 after the second dose. V gives up 4 bases and J gives up 5 bases, and the segment between their germline ends measures 24 bases. The CDR3 measures 17 amino acids from cysteine to phenylalanine. Only the CDR3 part of the read is kept: 51 bases, read in frame from the first base. In the germline V gene, CDR1 corresponds to SGDLS and CDR2 to YYNGEE. This clone appeared once. Its antigen remains undetermined. No base quality values were provided; no much bigger clone lies one nucleotide off.

The source of this sequence is an adult in good health. Sequencing used peripheral blood, obtained on day 0 of AZD1222 vaccination. The V and J genes are TRBV9 and TRBJ1-2, with TRBD1 perhaps the D gene, on 6 matching bases. CDR3 loop: CASSNGGYQGSQYGYTF. The sequenced DNA is TGTGCCAGCAGCAACGGGGGCTACCAAGGCTCCCAATATGGCTACACCTTC. Outside the CDR3, residues come from the reference TRBV9 and TRBJ1-2 proteins, so the full variable domain is: DSGVTQTPKHLITATGQRVTLRCSPRSGDLSVYWYQQSLDQGLQFLIQYYNGEERAKGNILERFSAQQFPDLHSELNLSSLELGDSALYFCASSNGGYQGSQYGYTFGSGTRLTVV.